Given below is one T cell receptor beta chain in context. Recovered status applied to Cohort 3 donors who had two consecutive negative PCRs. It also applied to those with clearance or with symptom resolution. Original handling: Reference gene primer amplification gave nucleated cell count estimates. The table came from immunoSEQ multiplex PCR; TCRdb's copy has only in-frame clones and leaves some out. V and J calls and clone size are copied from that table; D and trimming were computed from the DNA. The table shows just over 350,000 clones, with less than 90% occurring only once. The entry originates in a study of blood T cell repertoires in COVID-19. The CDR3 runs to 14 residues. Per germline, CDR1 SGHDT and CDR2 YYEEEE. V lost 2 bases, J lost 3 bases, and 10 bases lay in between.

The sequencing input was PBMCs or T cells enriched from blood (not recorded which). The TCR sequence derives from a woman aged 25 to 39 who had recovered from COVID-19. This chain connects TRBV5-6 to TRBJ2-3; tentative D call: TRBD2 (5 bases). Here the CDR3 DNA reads TGTGCCAGCAGCTTTCGGTCGGGGACAGATACGCAGTATTTT. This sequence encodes CASSFRSGTDTQYF.